This TCR beta chain was retrieved from a study of cytomegalovirus exposure and HLA in healthy donors. With respect to this clone: Antigen: not known.

The PCR used 60 Vbeta and 13 Jbeta primers. The data were produced by immunoSEQ multiplex PCR, yet TCRdb's version contains in-frame clones alone and is incomplete. The table has under 150,000 clones, just over 70% seen once. The CDR3 totals 13 residues. The germline V gene encodes CDR1 SQVTM and CDR2 ANQGSEA. The V gene end was trimmed by 7 bases and the J gene end by 8 bases; junction bases not matched to a gene: 13. Study-wide results and limits: The study assumed roughly uniform donor sequencing depth for presence/absence analyses.

The chain recombines TRBV29-1 with TRBJ1-2; 7 nucleotides agree with TRBD1. What was sequenced was PBMCs. The sequence was collected from a woman between 55 and 75 years old in good health and CMV-seropositive. The CDR3 DNA reads as TGCAGCGGGGCTGCGGGACAGCGGACGGGCTACACCTTC. Its translation is CSGAAGQRTGYTF.